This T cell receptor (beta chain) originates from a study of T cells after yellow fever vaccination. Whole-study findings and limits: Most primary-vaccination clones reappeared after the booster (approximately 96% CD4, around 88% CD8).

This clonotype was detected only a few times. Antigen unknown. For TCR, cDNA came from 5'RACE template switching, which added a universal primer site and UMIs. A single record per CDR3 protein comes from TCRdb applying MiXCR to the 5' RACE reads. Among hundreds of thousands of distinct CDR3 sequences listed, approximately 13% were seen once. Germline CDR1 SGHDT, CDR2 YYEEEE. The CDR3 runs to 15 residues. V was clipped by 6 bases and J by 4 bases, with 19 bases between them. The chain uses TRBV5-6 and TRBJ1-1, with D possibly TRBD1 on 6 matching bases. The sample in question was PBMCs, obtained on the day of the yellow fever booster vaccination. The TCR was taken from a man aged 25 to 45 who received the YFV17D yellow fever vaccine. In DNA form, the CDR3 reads TGTGCCAGCACCAAAATAAAGGGGGTAGGCACTGAAGCTTTCTTT. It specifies CASTKIKGVGTEAFF.